The 8 T cell receptor beta chains presented below share a single source sample, sequenced in a study of tumor-infiltrating lymphocytes in localized non-small cell lung cancer. TCRdb's copy holds only in-frame clones and misses some; the assay was immunoSEQ multiplex PCR. The sample carries 20,000 to 30,000 clones, 55% to 75% recorded once. The sample taken for sequencing was lung tumor tissue. The receptors here all came from a human donor with non-small cell lung cancer.

The genes are TRBV7-6 and TRBJ2-5, with TRBD2 identical over 14 bases. In germline, CDR1 is SGHVS, CDR2 FNYEAQ. The CDR3 loop spans 16 amino acids. V shed 5 bases and J 1 base; nucleotides not matched to a gene: 3. CDR3 residues: CASSKTSGRVQETQYF. Here the CDR3 DNA reads TGTGCCAGCAGCAAGACTAGCGGGAGGGTCCAAGAGACCCAGTACTTC. Full variable domain (remainder filled in from reference TRBV7-6 and TRBJ2-5): GAGVSQSPRYKVTKRGQDVALRCDPISGHVSLYWYRQALGQGPEFLTYFNYEAQQDKSGLPNDRFSAERPEGSISTLTIQRTEQRDSAMYRCASSKTSGRVQETQYFGPGTRLLVL.

The chain combines TRBV18 with TRBJ1-3; D gene unclear. Trimming took 3 bases from V and 7 from J, leaving 10 bases between them. Per germline, CDR1 KGHSH and CDR2 LQKENI. The CDR3 is 13 amino acids. CDR3 in DNA: TGTGCCAGCTCACCTTCTGATGGGAACACCATATATTTT. It is translated as CASSPSDGNTIYF.

The chain links TRBV5-1 to TRBJ2-7; TRBD2 aligns across 8 bases. Trimming removed 2 bases from V and 5 bases from J; junction bases left unmatched: 3. The CDR3 totals 13 residues. The germline V gene has CDR1 SGHRS and CDR2 YFSETQ. CDR3 loop: CASSFREGDEQYF. The CDR3 DNA reads as TGCGCCAGCAGCTTCCGGGAGGGAGACGAGCAGTACTTC.

This clone was recorded once. The CDR3 DNA follows: TGTGCCAGCAGCCCGCAGGGGTGGGACAATGAGCAGTTCTTC. Protein sequence: CASSPQGWDNEQFF. This chain joins TRBV7-9 and TRBJ2-1, with D possibly TRBD1 on 6 matching bases. The V end lost 5 bases, the J end lost 5 bases, and 13 bases lay between the germline ends. This CDR3 is built from 14 residues. The V gene's germline CDR1 is SEHNR and CDR2 FQNEAQ (reference sequence).

This clone was picked up one time. This sequence joins TRBV19 and TRBJ2-2; 7 positions match TRBD1. CDR3 length: 14 amino acids. Germline CDR1 is LNHDA and CDR2 is SQIVND (reference sequence). The V segment lost 9 bases and the J segment 6 bases; nucleotides outside the gene matches: 10. CDR3 residues: CASSFQGVAGELFF. The CDR3 nucleotides read TGTGCCAGCAGTTTTCAGGGGGTTGCCGGGGAGCTGTTTTTT.

The chain recombines TRBV4-3 with TRBJ2-5; TRBD1 might be the D (5 bases). The CDR3 spans 13 residues. V dropped 0 bases and J dropped 8 bases, with 10 bases sitting between them. Germline CDR1 LGHNA, CDR2 YSLEER. The CDR3 DNA follows: TGCGCCAGCAGCCAAGATCGGCAGGGAACCCAGTACTTC. It is translated as CASSQDRQGTQYF.

As DNA, the CDR3 is TGTGCCATCAGTGATTTCTATGAGCAGTTCTTC. Encoded protein: CAISDFYEQFF. The genes are TRBV10-3 and TRBJ2-1; D call uncertain. Between the trimmed V and J ends, which lost 3 bases and 8 bases, there was a span of 5 bases. The CDR3 is 11 residues long. Germline loops: CDR1 ENHRY, CDR2 SYGVKD.

V and J are TRBV7-3 and TRBJ2-1, with 12 positions matching TRBD2. Per germline, CDR1 SGHTA and CDR2 FQGTGA. The CDR3 sequence is 15 residues long. The V and J ends lost 4 bases and 15 bases, in that order; junction bases with no gene match: 13. The CDR3 is CASSSIPSGRGILFF. The CDR3 region has the DNA TGTGCCAGCAGCTCAATCCCTAGCGGGAGGGGGATTCTGTTCTTC.